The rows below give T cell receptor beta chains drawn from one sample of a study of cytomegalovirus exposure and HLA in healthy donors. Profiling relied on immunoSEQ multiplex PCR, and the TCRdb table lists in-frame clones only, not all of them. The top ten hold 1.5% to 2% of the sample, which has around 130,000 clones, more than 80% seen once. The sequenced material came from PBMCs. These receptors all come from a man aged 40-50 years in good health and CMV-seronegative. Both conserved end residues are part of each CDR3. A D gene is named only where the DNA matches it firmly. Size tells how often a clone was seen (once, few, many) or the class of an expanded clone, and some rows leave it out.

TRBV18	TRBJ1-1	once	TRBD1	TGTGCCAGCTCGGGACAGGGGCGGGCTGAAGCTTTCTTT	CASSGQGRAEAFF
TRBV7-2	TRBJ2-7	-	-	TGTGCCAGCAGCTTAAGTCCAGCGGCCTACGAGCAGTACTTC	CASSLSPAAYEQYF
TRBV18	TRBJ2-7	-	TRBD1	TGTGCCAGCTCACCTGGGACAGGGGGAACCGAGCAGTACTTC	CASSPGTGGTEQYF
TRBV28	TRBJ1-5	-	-	TGTGCCAGCAACCCAAGGGGATGGGGCGCTTATAGCAATCAGCCCCAGCATTTT	CASNPRGWGAYSNQPQHF
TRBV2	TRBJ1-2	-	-	TGTGCCAGCAGCATGTGGAGGTCAGACGGTGGCTACACCTTC	CASSMWRSDGGYTF
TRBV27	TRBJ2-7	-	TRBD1	TGTGCCAGCAGTTCCGAACAGGGGGCGCCCTACGAGCAGTACTTC	CASSSEQGAPYEQYF
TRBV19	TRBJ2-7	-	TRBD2	TGTGCCAGTAGTATGGGCCGGGGGGGGGCAAGCGAGCAGTACTTC	CASSMGRGGASEQYF
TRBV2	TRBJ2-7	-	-	TGTGCCAGCAGTGAACTGCAGGGGTACGGGAACGAGCAGTACTTC	CASSELQGYGNEQYF
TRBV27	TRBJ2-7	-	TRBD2	TGTGCCAGCAGTTTATCGATCCTAGCGGGAGTGAAGGAGTACGAGCAGTACTTC	CASSLSILAGVKEYEQYF
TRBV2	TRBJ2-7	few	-	TGTGCCAGCAGTGTCCGAGGGAACGAGCAGTACTTC	CASSVRGNEQYF
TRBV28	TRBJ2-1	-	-	TGTGCCAGCAGTTTCGCAGGCGCCATTGCCTACAATGAGCAGTTCTTC	CASSFAGAIAYNEQFF
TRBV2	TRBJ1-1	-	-	TGTGCCAGCAGTGAACAGTCCAACACTGAAGCTTTCTTT	CASSEQSNTEAFF
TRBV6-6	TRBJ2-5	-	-	TGTGCCAGCAGCGACGGTGGACTACGAGGCGAGACCCAGTACTTC	CASSDGGLRGETQYF
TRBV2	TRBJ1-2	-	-	TGTGCCAGCAATGTGGCCCCCCACTATGGCTACACCTTC	CASNVAPHYGYTF
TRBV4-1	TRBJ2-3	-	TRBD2	TGCGCCAGCAGCCAAGAAGGGAGCGGGGTGGATAGCACAGATACGCAGTATTTT	CASSQEGSGVDSTDTQYF
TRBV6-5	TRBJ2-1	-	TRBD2	TGTGCCAGCAGCCTTACTAGCGGGGGGGCTAAAGAGCAGTTCTTC	CASSLTSGGAKEQFF
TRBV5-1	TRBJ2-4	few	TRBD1	TGCGCCAGCAGCTTCGGGACAGAAGGTAACATTCAGTACTTC	CASSFGTEGNIQYF
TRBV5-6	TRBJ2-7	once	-	TGTGCCAGCAGCTCGAGAGACTACGAGCAGTACTTC	CASSSRDYEQYF
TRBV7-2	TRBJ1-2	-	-	TGTGCCAGCAGCCCCCGGGGGGGTATTGGCTACACCTTC	CASSPRGGIGYTF
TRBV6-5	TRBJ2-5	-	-	TGTGCCAGCAGTCTCGTAAGGGGTGAGACCCAGTACTTC	CASSLVRGETQYF